Included here is one TCR beta chain sequence, with context. Specified treatment: around 19 received Ad26.COV2.S at low or high dose, single or two shots; several received placebo; per-sample allocation not given. On day 63 after the first injection, vaccine and placebo recipients gave samples. CDR1 KGHSH and CDR2 LQKENI come from the germline V gene. This CDR3 has 15 amino acids. Trimming cost V 5 bases and J 0 bases; bases outside gene matches: 5. Some clones are missing from TCRdb's copy, which holds only in-frame ones; the method was immunoSEQ multiplex PCR. The sample includes approximately 410,000 clones, over 80% of them seen just once. The sample is drawn from a study of Ad26.COV2.S vaccination and SARS-CoV-2 variants.

The TCR was taken from a person aged 18 to 59 who received the Ad26.COV2.S COVID-19 vaccine or a placebo. This chain connects TRBV18 to TRBJ1-1; 8 bases line up with TRBD1. The sequenced sample was peripheral blood, obtained in a trial of Ad26.COV2.S vaccine versus placebo. CDR3 residues: CASSNGQGLNTEAFF. In nucleotides, the CDR3 is TGTGCCAGCTCAAACGGACAGGGCCTGAACACTGAAGCTTTCTTT. The complete variable domain, with remaining parts taken from reference TRBV18 and TRBJ1-1, reads NAGVMQNPRHLVRRRGQEARLRCSPMKGHSHVYWYRQLPEEGLKFMVYLQKENIIDESGMPKERFSAEFPKEGPSILRIQQVVRGDSAAYFCASSNGQGLNTEAFFGQGTRLTVV.